The T cell receptor (beta chain) under discussion was sequenced for a study of blood T cell repertoires in COVID-19. Germline values: CDR1 SGHVS, CDR2 FQNEAQ. CDR3 size: 15 residues. Trimming shortened V by 5 bases and J by 3 bases, and 13 bases separated the two germline ends. Here immunoSEQ multiplex PCR was the method, and the copy in TCRdb shows in-frame clones only, minus some. The profile shows roughly 330,000 clones, approximately 86% of them singletons. This receptor was obtained from a man younger than 40 with COVID-19, enrolled during active disease. The chain uses TRBV7-8 and TRBJ2-2, with D tentatively TRBD1 (6 bases). Sequencing was done on a sample of peripheral blood. This CDR3 reads CASSRTGSDTGELFF. The CDR3 DNA reads as TGTGCCAGCAGCCGTACAGGGTCCGACACCGGGGAGCTGTTTTTT.